This T cell receptor (beta chain) came from a study of cytomegalovirus exposure and HLA in healthy donors. V was trimmed by 0 bases and J by 7 bases, leaving 16 bases between them. Germline V gives CDR1 KGHSH, CDR2 LQKENI. The CDR3 loop spans 17 amino acids. Use of 60 Vbeta and 13 Jbeta primers characterized the PCR. Per the original data handling: A later analysis counted 65 million to 80 million unique TCR beta chains, roughly 11 million shared. The repertoire was sequenced with immunoSEQ multiplex PCR; TCRdb's copy has only in-frame clones and lacks some. D and trimming were read from the DNA, whereas the V and J calls and clone size are those reported in that table. The sample carries about 180,000 clones, about three quarters recorded once. The sample holds a few counts of this clone.

This TCR derives from a woman aged 50 to 65 in good health and CMV-seropositive. V and J are TRBV18 and TRBJ1-6; TRBD1 might be the D (6 bases). The source material was PBMCs. CDR3 amino acids: CASSPPLPDSSNSPLHF. The CDR3 DNA reads TGTGCCAGCTCACCACCCCTCCCGGACAGCTCGAATTCACCCCTCCACTTT. The full variable domain, with the rest looked up from reference TRBV18 and TRBJ1-6, is NAGVMQNPRHLVRRRGQEARLRCSPMKGHSHVYWYRQLPEEGLKFMVYLQKENIIDESGMPKERFSAEFPKEGPSILRIQQVVRGDSAAYFCASSPPLPDSSNSPLHFGNGTRLTVT.